The TCR beta chain described here comes from a study of blood T cells in healthy people across ages. Study-wide points: What prevented conclusive comparison of naive and antigen-experienced cells was that PBMCs were unsorted.

As for this clonotype: Its antigen remains unknown.

Germline V gives CDR1 MNHNS, CDR2 SASEGT. Trimming pared 6 bases from V and 5 bases from J, leaving 5 bases between. CDR3 length: 11 residues. Isolated per sample were at least 6.5 million PBMCs. The authors ran a second PCR of roughly 7 to 11 cycles using a sample-barcoded 5' primer and a J-beta primer mix. No fewer than 2.5 million CDR3-containing paired-end reads came from each sample. Each CDR3 protein is one row after TCRdb ran MiXCR on the 5' RACE reads. Here the sample spans roughly 1,800,000 distinct CDR3 sequences, roughly 49% being singletons. The chain is built from TRBV6-1 and TRBJ1-5; D is unclear. The sequenced sample consisted of blood. The clonotype originates from a woman in her thirties or forties in good health. The CDR3 nucleotides read TGTGCCAGCAGCAAACATCAGCCCCAGCATTTT. Translating gives CASSKHQPQHF.